Each of the 27 T cell receptor beta chains below was sequenced from the same sample in a study of T cells after yellow fever vaccination. TCRdb recomputed calls from the 5' RACE reads with MiXCR, one row per CDR3 protein. The table shows 230,000 or so distinct CDR3 sequences, with approximately 3.8% occurring only once. The sequences come from PBMCs, collected 15 days after the yellow fever booster vaccination. The receptors come from a man younger than 35 who received the YFV17D yellow fever vaccine.

In this sample, this clonotype turned up many times. This chain links TRBV19 with TRBJ1-4; the D gene is possibly TRBD1 (5 bases). Between the trimmed V and J ends, which lost 3 bases and 8 bases, there was a span of 7 bases. In germline, CDR1 is LNHDA, CDR2 SQIVND (reference sequence). The CDR3 is 12 amino acids. The CDR3 DNA follows: TGTGCCAGTAGTATGTACAGGGAAAAACTGTTTTTT. This sequence encodes CASSMYREKLFF.

This clonotype was picked up many times. The chain has TRBV5-1 and TRBJ2-5, with 15 bases identical to TRBD2. The CDR3 covers 19 residues. With V trimmed by 0 bases and J by 2 bases, 8 bases remained unmatched. Germline lookup yields CDR1 SGHRS and CDR2 YFSETQ. DNA of the CDR3: TGCGCCAGCAGCTTGGGCTCTGGACTAGCGGGGGGGCGGCAAGAGACCCAGTACTTC. Encoded protein: CASSLGSGLAGGRQETQYF.

This clonotype was picked up many times. This sequence joins TRBV7-3 and TRBJ2-3; TRBD2 matches 9 bases. Germline V CDR1 and CDR2: SGHTA, FQGTGA. The CDR3 loop spans 15 amino acids. V gave up 5 bases and J gave up 2 bases; unmatched junction bases: 5. The CDR3 DNA is TGTGCCAGCAGCCCCGCGGGGGGGGACACAGATACGCAGTATTTT. This translates into CASSPAGGDTDTQYF. The whole variable domain, filled in from reference TRBV7-3 and TRBJ2-3, reads GAGVSQTPSNKVTEKGKYVELRCDPISGHTALYWYRQSLGQGPEFLIYFQGTGAADDSGLPNDRFFAVRPEGSVSTLKIQRTERGDSAVYLCASSPAGGDTDTQYFGPGTRLTVL.

Many counts were recorded for this clonotype. This chain uses TRBV3-1 with TRBJ1-1, with D unclear. The CDR3 is made up of 14 amino acids. Trimming took 4 bases from V and 0 from J, leaving 9 bases between them. Germline lookup yields CDR1 LGHDT and CDR2 YNNKEL (reference sequence). CDR3 protein: CASSPRAMNTEAFF. The CDR3 DNA reads TGTGCCAGCAGCCCCCGGGCCATGAACACTGAAGCTTTCTTT.

The sample holds many counts of this clonotype. V gene TRBV20-1 combines with J gene TRBJ1-2; TRBD1 matches 10 bases. J lost 2 bases, V lost 0 bases, and 0 bases had no gene match. CDR3 length: 14 residues. Per the germline V gene, CDR1 is DFQATT and CDR2 is SNEGSKA (reference sequence). The CDR3 loop reads CSAREDRGNYGYTF. CDR3 nucleotides: TGCAGTGCTAGAGAGGACAGGGGGAACTATGGCTACACCTTC.

This clonotype has ten or more counts. V usage is TRBV5-1 and J usage is TRBJ2-2; D not resolved. Germline CDR1 SGHRS, CDR2 YFSETQ. The CDR3 runs to 16 residues. Trimming cost V 0 bases and J 6 bases, with 15 bases left between them. CDR3 sequence (DNA): TGCGCCAGCAGCTTGGTTCGGGCTTCGGTCGCCGGGGAGCTGTTTTTT. This sequence encodes CASSLVRASVAGELFF.

This clonotype was seen ten or more times. For the CDR3, the DNA is TGCAGCGTTGACGCAGGGATGAGCTATGGCTACACCTTC. This codes for CSVDAGMSYGYTF. This chain joins TRBV29-1 and TRBJ1-2; D is perhaps TRBD1 (5 bases). Germline V CDR1 and CDR2: SQVTM, ANQGSEA. This CDR3 comprises 13 residues. V was shortened by 3 bases and J by 4 bases, with 12 bases between the two germline ends.

There are many counts of this clonotype. The genes are TRBV7-9 and TRBJ1-2, with a tentative D call TRBD1 (6 bases). The CDR3 runs 11 residues. In germline, CDR1 is SEHNR, CDR2 FQNEAQ (reference sequence). CDR3 in DNA: TGTGCGGGCAGGGGCGAAGATGGCTACACCTTC. Translated, it gives CAGRGEDGYTF. Full variable domain (rest looked up from reference TRBV7-9 and TRBJ1-2): DTGVSQNPRHKITKRGQNVTFRCDPISEHNRLYWYRQTLGQGPEFLTYFQNEAQLEKSRLLSDRFSAERPKGSFSTLEIQRTEQGDSAMYLCAGRGEDGYTFGSGTRLTVV.

In its sample, this clonotype was seen many times. The chain carries TRBV7-2 and TRBJ2-5; 14 bases agree with TRBD2. Germline CDR1 is SGHTA and CDR2 is FQGNSA. The CDR3 extends over 17 amino acids. V dropped 2 bases and J dropped 2; count of bases not matched to a gene: 4. The CDR3 loop is CASSLSGLAGGQETQYF. The CDR3 DNA reads TGTGCCAGCAGCTTAAGCGGACTAGCGGGGGGTCAAGAGACCCAGTACTTC.

The sample holds many counts of this clonotype. J is TRBJ2-7 and V is TRBV29-1; TRBD1 matches 7 bases. J gave up 5 bases and V 7 bases, and 5 bases lay outside the gene matches. The CDR3 is made up of 11 amino acids. CDR1 is SQVTM and CDR2 is ANQGSEA in the germline V gene. CDR3 sequence reads: CSARQGDEQYV. In DNA, the CDR3 is TGCAGCGCTAGACAGGGAGACGAGCAGTACGTC.

There are many counts of this clonotype. V and J are TRBV6-5 and TRBJ1-1; 8 bases align to TRBD1. The CDR3 totals 16 residues. CDR1 is MNHEY and CDR2 is SVGAGI in the germline V gene. V lost 0 bases and J lost 0; bases outside the gene matches: 3. The CDR3 sequence: CASSYSGTGMNTEAFF. In nucleotides, the CDR3 is TGTGCCAGCAGTTACTCTGGGACAGGAATGAACACTGAAGCTTTCTTT.

This clonotype was observed many times. V is TRBV30 and J is TRBJ1-2, with 9 bases matching TRBD1. The V segment lost 3 bases and the J segment 5 bases; nucleotides outside the gene matches: 7. There are 14 residues in the CDR3. CDR1 and CDR2 from the germline V gene are GTSNPN and SVGIG (reference sequence). The CDR3 coding sequence is TGTGCCTGGAGCCTAGGGGACAGGGAATATGGCTACACCTTC. Translated, it gives CAWSLGDREYGYTF.

In this sample, this clonotype turned up many times. CDR3 bases: TGCAGTGCTAGAGATCCTACAGGGCAAGAGACCCAGTACTTC. It encodes CSARDPTGQETQYF. This sequence joins TRBV20-1 and TRBJ2-5; the D gene is possibly TRBD1 (6 bases). Germline loops: CDR1 DFQATT, CDR2 SNEGSKA (reference sequence). This CDR3 is built from 14 residues. The ends were cut back, 0 bases at V and 2 bases at J, with 10 bases in the middle.

This clonotype was seen at least ten times. The chain joins TRBV24-1 to TRBJ2-3; D is undetermined. Germline CDR1 KGHDR, CDR2 SFDVKD. The V gene lost 5 bases and the J gene lost 5 bases, with 13 bases spanning the gap. The CDR3 has 14 amino acids. The CDR3 region is CATSAGGNKDTQYF. Here the CDR3 DNA reads TGTGCCACCAGTGCCGGCGGAAACAAAGATACGCAGTATTTT.

The gene calls are TRBV5-1 and TRBJ1-1; 7 bases line up with TRBD1. Germline V gene sequence: CDR1 SGHRS, CDR2 YFSETQ. This CDR3 is 13 amino acids long. V was clipped by 0 bases and J by 10 bases; unmatched bases: 6. CDR3 in amino acids: CASSLDRGIGAFF. CDR3 nucleotide sequence: TGCGCCAGCAGCTTGGACAGGGGTATCGGAGCTTTCTTT.

This clonotype was detected many times. The rearrangement links TRBV19 to TRBJ1-5; D may be TRBD1 (5 bases). Looked up from germline, CDR1 is LNHDA and CDR2 is SQIVND (reference sequence). Trimming shortened V by 6 bases and J by 6 bases, and 21 bases separated the two germline ends. This CDR3 has 16 residues. CDR3 bases: TGTGCCAGTAGCCACTATACTTCGCCAGGGCGTCAGCCCCAGCATTTT. This sequence encodes CASSHYTSPGRQPQHF.

In its sample, this clonotype was seen many times. V gene TRBV18 combines with J gene TRBJ2-5; no reliable D call. The CDR3 totals 13 residues. Per the germline V gene, CDR1 is KGHSH and CDR2 is LQKENI. Trimming removed 1 base from V and 4 bases from J, with 7 bases in between. In DNA, the CDR3 is TGTGCCAGCTCACCACGACAAATAGAGACCCAGTACTTC. Its protein product is CASSPRQIETQYF.

In this sample, this clonotype turned up many times. This chain connects TRBV18 to TRBJ1-1; D call uncertain. Germline CDR1 is KGHSH and CDR2 is LQKENI. V gave up 3 bases and J gave up 6 bases, with 17 bases separating them. The CDR3 is made up of 15 amino acids. DNA for the CDR3: TGTGCCAGCTCACCGAGGGCCCAGGAGTTTGCTGAAGCTTTCTTT. Protein sequence: CASSPRAQEFAEAFF.

This clonotype was observed at least ten times. For the CDR3, the DNA is TGTGCCAGCAGCCACGGGGGATATAGCAATCAGCCCCAGCATTTT. Protein: CASSHGGYSNQPQHF. This chain uses TRBV6-6 with TRBJ1-5; a possible D gene is TRBD1 (5 bases). The CDR3 runs to 15 residues. Germline lookup yields CDR1 MNHNY and CDR2 SVGAGI (reference sequence). V was cut by 6 bases and J by 0 bases, with 12 bases left in between.

This clonotype came up once. The genes are TRBV6-5 and TRBJ2-1; 7 bases line up with TRBD1. The CDR3 spans 14 residues. The V and J ends lost 1 base and 8 bases, in that order; junction bases with no gene match: 5. Germline V gene lookup returns CDR1 MNHEY and CDR2 SVGAGI. CDR3 bases: TGTGCCAGCAGTTACTTGGGACAGTCCCATGAGCAGTTCTTC. Protein sequence: CASSYLGQSHEQFF.

This clonotype was seen at least ten times. The chain recombines TRBV5-1 with TRBJ2-6; D is unclear. V lost 4 bases, J lost 0 bases, and 11 bases lay in between. From germline, CDR1 is SGHRS and CDR2 YFSETQ. This CDR3 region has 16 residues. In DNA form, the CDR3 reads TGCGCCAGCAGCCTAGGACGGAGCTCTGGGGCCAACGTCCTGACTTTC. This translates into CASSLGRSSGANVLTF.

This clonotype showed up many times. This chain joins TRBV18 and TRBJ2-7, with 9 positions matching TRBD1. V was clipped by 3 bases and J by 5 bases; unmatched bases: 8. CDR3 size: 15 residues. Germline CDR1 reads KGHSH; CDR2 reads LQKENI. CDR3 sequence reads: CASSPQDRGLNEQYF. CDR3 nucleotide sequence: TGTGCCAGCTCACCTCAGGACAGGGGTTTAAACGAGCAGTACTTC.

This clonotype was detected only a few times. This chain links TRBV20-1 with TRBJ1-3; D gene unclear. Germline V gives CDR1 DFQATT, CDR2 SNEGSKA (reference sequence). CDR3 size: 11 residues. V was cut by 4 bases and J by 3 bases, with 4 bases left in between. The CDR3 DNA follows: TGCAGTGCTAAGGATGGAAACACCATATATTTT. It codes for CSAKDGNTIYF.

This clonotype was detected many times. This chain joins TRBV7-2 and TRBJ1-5; D unclear. V lost 1 base to trimming and J lost 2 bases, with 9 bases between them. The germline V gene encodes CDR1 SGHTA and CDR2 FQGNSA. The CDR3 has 15 amino acids. CDR3 sequence (DNA): TGTGCCAGCAGCTTAGTCGGCGGGGGCAATCAGCCCCAGCATTTT. Translating it yields CASSLVGGGNQPQHF. The full variable domain, in which reference TRBV7-2 and TRBJ1-5 provide the parts outside the CDR3, is GAGVSQSPSNKVTEKGKDVELRCDPISGHTALYWYRQSLGQGLEFLIYFQGNSAPDKSGLPSDRFSAERTGGSVSTLTIQRTQQEDSAVYLCASSLVGGGNQPQHFGDGTRLSIL.

DNA of the CDR3: TGTGCCAGCAGCTTAGAAGCGGGGGGGGAGCAGTTCTTC. It encodes CASSLEAGGEQFF. The rearrangement uses TRBV5-5 and TRBJ2-1; 10 positions match TRBD2. V lost 2 bases, J lost 10 bases, and 3 bases stayed unmatched. Germline V lookup: CDR1 SGHKS, CDR2 YYEKEE (reference sequence). The CDR3 consists of 13 residues.

This clonotype was seen repeatedly, ten times or more. The chain is built from TRBV12-3 or TRBV12-4 and TRBJ2-5; weak D call: TRBD1 (7 bases). Trimming stripped 3 bases from V and 2 bases from J, with 13 bases between. The CDR3 sequence is 15 residues long. Here the CDR3 reads CASSLMRDRQETQYF. CDR3 DNA sequence: TGTGCCAGCAGTTTGATGCGGGACAGACAAGAGACCCAGTACTTC.

This clonotype was seen at least ten times. The V gene is TRBV5-1, the J gene TRBJ2-3; TRBD2 agrees at 9 bases. The CDR3 totals 16 residues. The V segment lost 0 bases and the J segment 6 bases; nucleotides outside the gene matches: 8. Looked up from germline, CDR1 is SGHRS and CDR2 is YFSETQ. The CDR3 protein is CASSLATAGGRDTQYF. The DNA for the CDR3 is TGCGCCAGCAGCTTGGCAACCGCGGGGGGGCGCGATACGCAGTATTTT.